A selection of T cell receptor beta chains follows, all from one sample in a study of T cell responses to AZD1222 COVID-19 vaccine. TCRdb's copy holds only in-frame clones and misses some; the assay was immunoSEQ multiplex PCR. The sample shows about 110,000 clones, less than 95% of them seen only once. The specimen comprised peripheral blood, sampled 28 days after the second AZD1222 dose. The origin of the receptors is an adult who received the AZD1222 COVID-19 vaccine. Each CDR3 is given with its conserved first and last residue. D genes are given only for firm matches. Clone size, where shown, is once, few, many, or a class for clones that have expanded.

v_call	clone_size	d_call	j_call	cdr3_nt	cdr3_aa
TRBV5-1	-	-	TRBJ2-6	TGCGCCAGCTTACAGGGAACTGGGGCCAACGTCCTGACTTTC	CASLQGTGANVLTF
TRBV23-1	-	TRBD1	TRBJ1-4	TGCGCCAGCAGCCCGGGACAGGGGAGGAAGGCAACTAATGAAAAACTGTTTTTT	CASSPGQGRKATNEKLFF
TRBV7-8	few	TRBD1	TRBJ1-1	TGTGCCAGCAGCTTAAACAGGGGGCCTAGTGAAGCTTTCTTT	CASSLNRGPSEAFF
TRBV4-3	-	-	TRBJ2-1	TGCGCCAGCAGCCAAGGTGTATACAATGAGCAGTTCTTC	CASSQGVYNEQFF
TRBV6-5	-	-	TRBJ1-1	TGTGCCAGCAGTTACGGGGACGGGGAGGAAGCTTTCTTT	CASSYGDGEEAFF
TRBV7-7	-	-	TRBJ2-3	TGTGCTAGCAGCCAACGTGGTACAGATACGCAGTATTTT	CASSQRGTDTQYF
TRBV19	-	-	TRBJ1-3	TGTGCCAGTAGATATGGACAGTTCTCTGGAAACACCATATATTTT	CASRYGQFSGNTIYF
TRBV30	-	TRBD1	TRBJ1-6	TGTGCCTGGAGTGTAAGTGGGACAGGGACTTCACCCCTCCACTTT	CAWSVSGTGTSPLHF
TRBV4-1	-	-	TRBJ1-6	TGCGCCAGCAGTCCTGAGGGAACAGTTCACTATAATTCACCCCTCCACTTT	CASSPEGTVHYNSPLHF
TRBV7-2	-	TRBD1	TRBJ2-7	TGTGCCAGCAGCCCCAGGGACAGCCTAGAGCAGTACTTC	CASSPRDSLEQYF
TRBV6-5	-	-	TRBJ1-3	TGTGCCAGCAGGCCCCCGGGGGCTAATGGAAACACCATATATTTT	CASRPPGANGNTIYF
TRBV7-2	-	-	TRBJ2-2	TGTGCCAGCAGCTTAAACCAGTGGAACACCGGGGAGCTGTTTTTT	CASSLNQWNTGELFF
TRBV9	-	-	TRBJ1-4	TGTGCGAAAGAAGGAGACAGGGAAAAACTGTTTTTT	CAKEGDREKLFF
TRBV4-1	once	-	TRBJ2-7	TGCGCCAGCAGCCAAGTTGCACGTACTACCTACGAGCAGTACTTC	CASSQVARTTYEQYF
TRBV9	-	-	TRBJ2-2	TGTGCCAGCACTCCCCCCGGGAGTAACACCGGGGAGCTGTTTTTT	CASTPPGSNTGELFF
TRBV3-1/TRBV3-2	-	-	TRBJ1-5	TGTGCCAGCAGCCAGGCAGCCAGCAATCAGCCCCAGCATTTT	CASSQAASNQPQHF
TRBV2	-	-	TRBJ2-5	TGTGCCAGCACGGACCAAGAGACCCAGTACTTC	CASTDQETQYF
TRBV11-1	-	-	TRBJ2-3	TGTGCCAGCAGCTTAGGACCCCTCCGGGGGCCGGATACGCAGTATTTT	CASSLGPLRGPDTQYF
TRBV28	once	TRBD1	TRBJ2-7	TGTGCCAGCCGACAGGGAGACTACGAGCAGTACTTC	CASRQGDYEQYF
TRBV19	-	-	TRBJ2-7	TGTGCCAGTAGTATATTTCCAGGGAACGAGCAGTACTTC	CASSIFPGNEQYF
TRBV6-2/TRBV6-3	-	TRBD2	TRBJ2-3	TGTGCCAGCAGTTACGGGCCCCTAGCGGGGGGTAGCACAGATACGCAGTATTTT	CASSYGPLAGGSTDTQYF
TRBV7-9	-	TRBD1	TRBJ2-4	TGTGCCAGCAGCTCCCCCAGGGGGGCCAAAAACATTCAGTACTTC	CASSSPRGAKNIQYF
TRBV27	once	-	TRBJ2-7	TGTGCCAGCAGCGTAACTGAGACTCGAGAGCAGTACTTC	CASSVTETREQYF
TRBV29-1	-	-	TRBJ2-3	TGCAGCGGGGCCAGGGACGTCCTGGATACGCAGTATTTT	CSGARDVLDTQYF
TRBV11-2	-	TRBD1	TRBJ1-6	TGTGCCAGCAGCGCAGGGGGCGGTTCCTATAATTCACCCCTCCACTTT	CASSAGGGSYNSPLHF
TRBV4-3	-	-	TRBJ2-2	TGCGCCAGCAGCCAAGACCGGGTCGTAGTGCGGGACACCGGGGAGCTGTTTTTT	CASSQDRVVVRDTGELFF
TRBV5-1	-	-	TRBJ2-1	TGCGCCAGCAGCTTGGACTGGCAAGACAATGAGCAGTTCTTC	CASSLDWQDNEQFF
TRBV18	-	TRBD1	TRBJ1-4	TGTGCCAGCTCACCAGGGACAGGGAATGAAAAACTGTTTTTT	CASSPGTGNEKLFF
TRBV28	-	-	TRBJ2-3	TGTGCCAGCGGCTATCCGGACCGCACAGATACGCAGTATTTT	CASGYPDRTDTQYF
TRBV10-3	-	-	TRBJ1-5	TGTGCCCTCTCGAGGGATAGCAATCAGCCCCAGCATTTT	CALSRDSNQPQHF
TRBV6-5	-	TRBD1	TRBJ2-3	TGTGCCAGCAGGACAGGGGACGTTGATACGCAGTATTTT	CASRTGDVDTQYF
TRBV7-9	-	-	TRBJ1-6	TGTGCCAGCAGTCCCTCAGTATCCTATAATTCACCCCTCCACTTT	CASSPSVSYNSPLHF
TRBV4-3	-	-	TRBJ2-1	TGCGCCAGCAGCCAAGGGACTCGACAGTTCTTC	CASSQGTRQFF
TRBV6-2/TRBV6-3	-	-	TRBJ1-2	TGTGCCAGCAGTTACGGGGAACCGTTCGGCTACACCTTC	CASSYGEPFGYTF
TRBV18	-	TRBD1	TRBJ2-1	TGTGCCAGCTCCCCGGGACAGGGGGCCTACAATGAGCAGTTCTTC	CASSPGQGAYNEQFF
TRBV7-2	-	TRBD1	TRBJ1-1	TGTGCCAGCAGCTTAGATCAGGGGGCGGAAGCTTTCTTT	CASSLDQGAEAFF
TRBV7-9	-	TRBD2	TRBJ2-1	TGTGCCAGCAGCCGAGGACTAGCGGGGGGGAATGAGCAGTTCTTC	CASSRGLAGGNEQFF
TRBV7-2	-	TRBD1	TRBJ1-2	TGTGCCAGCAGCTCCACCGGGACAGGGGGTTCCAATGGCTACACCTTC	CASSSTGTGGSNGYTF
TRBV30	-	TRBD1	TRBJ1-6	TGTGCCTGGAGTGTACGCAGGGGGAATTCACCCCTCCACTTT	CAWSVRRGNSPLHF
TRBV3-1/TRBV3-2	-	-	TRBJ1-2	TGTGCCAGCAGCCAAGGTTGGGGCAGAGGGATAAATAACTATGGCTACACCTTC	CASSQGWGRGINNYGYTF
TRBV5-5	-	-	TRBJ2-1	TGTGCCAGCAGCCCCCGATTCTCCTACAATGAGCAGTTCTTC	CASSPRFSYNEQFF
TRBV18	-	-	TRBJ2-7	TGTGCCAGCTCACCGGTGCTTCGCGGGAAAGGGTCCCTCGAGCAGTACTTC	CASSPVLRGKGSLEQYF
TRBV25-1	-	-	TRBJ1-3	TGTGCCAGCAGTGCACAGGGACTTGCCACTGGAAACACCATATATTTT	CASSAQGLATGNTIYF
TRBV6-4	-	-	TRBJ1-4	TGTGCCAGCAGACCCTTGAGGGCAACTAATGAAAAACTGTTTTTT	CASRPLRATNEKLFF
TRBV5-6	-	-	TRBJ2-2	TGTGCCAGCCTCGGACAGTTCACCGGGGAGCTGTTTTTT	CASLGQFTGELFF
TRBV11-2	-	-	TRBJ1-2	TGTGCCAGCAGCACCGGGACGGATGGCTACACCTTC	CASSTGTDGYTF
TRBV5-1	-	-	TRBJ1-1	TGCGCCAGCAGCTTTACGGGGGACACTGAAGCTTTCTTT	CASSFTGDTEAFF
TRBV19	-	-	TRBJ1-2	TGTGCCAGTAGTATAGAACAGGGCTACACCTTC	CASSIEQGYTF
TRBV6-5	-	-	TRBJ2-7	TGTGCCAGCAGTCCGGACGGACCCTCAACCTACGAGCAGTACTTC	CASSPDGPSTYEQYF
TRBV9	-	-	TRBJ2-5	TGTGCCAGCAGCGGATATTTGGGGAGACAAGAGACCCAGTACTTC	CASSGYLGRQETQYF
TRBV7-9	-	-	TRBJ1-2	TGTGCCAGCAGCCCCCCCATATCCAACTATGGCTACACCTTC	CASSPPISNYGYTF
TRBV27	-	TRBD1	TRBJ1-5	TGTGCCAGCAGTCAAAGGACAGGGCGAAATCAGCCCCAGCATTTT	CASSQRTGRNQPQHF
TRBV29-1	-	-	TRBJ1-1	TGCAGCGTTCCTACACAGGGATACGGGCCGGGGACCTTT	CSVPTQGYGPGTF
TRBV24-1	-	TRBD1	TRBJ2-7	TGTGCCACCAGTGATTCGGGACAGACAACCTACGAGCAGTACTTC	CATSDSGQTTYEQYF